One sample yielded the 20 T cell receptor beta chains listed below, sequenced in a study of cytomegalovirus exposure and HLA in healthy donors. Sequencing used immunoSEQ multiplex PCR; TCRdb keeps in-frame clones, though not all of them. The profile covers 150,000 to 200,000 clones, with about four fifths appearing a single time and less than 8.5% taken by the ten largest. Sequenced input: PBMCs. Receptors were obtained from a man in his late teens or twenties in good health and CMV-seropositive.

The rearrangement links TRBV6-6 to TRBJ2-5, with a weak D call TRBD1 (6 bases). The CDR3 sequence is 13 residues long. From germline, CDR1 is MNHNY and CDR2 SVGAGI (reference sequence). V dropped 6 bases and J dropped 2 bases, with 10 bases sitting between them. CDR3 DNA sequence: TGTGCCAGCAGGGAGACAGGACAAGAGACCCAGTACTTC. As protein: CASRETGQETQYF.

V gene TRBV4-3 combines with J gene TRBJ2-7; 9 positions match TRBD1. Germline-derived CDR1 and CDR2 are LGHNA and YSLEER. The J segment lost 4 bases and the V segment lost 0 bases, leaving 7 bases of the junction unmatched. The CDR3 runs 16 residues. As DNA, the CDR3 is TGCGCCAGCAGCCAAGATGTGGGGACAGGGAGGTACGAGCAGTACTTC. Its protein is CASSQDVGTGRYEQYF.

J is TRBJ2-1 and V is TRBV20-1; TRBD2 matches 8 bases. Germline assignment: CDR1 DFQATT and CDR2 SNEGSKA (reference sequence). This CDR3 spans 10 amino acids. The ends lost 6 bases at V and 12 bases at J; junction bases unmatched: 4. The CDR3 is CSATGTRQFF. CDR3 sequence (DNA): TGCAGTGCCACCGGGACTAGGCAGTTCTTC.

This clone was recorded a few times. The gene calls are TRBV7-9 and TRBJ2-1; 7 nucleotides line up with TRBD2. In germline, CDR1 is SEHNR, CDR2 FQNEAQ (reference sequence). This CDR3 region has 14 residues. After removal of 5 bases from V and 1 base from J, the junction contained 2 bases not matched to a gene. CDR3 region: CASSGLESYNEQFF. The DNA of the CDR3 is TGTGCCAGCAGCGGACTAGAATCCTACAATGAGCAGTTCTTC.

The chain is built from TRBV30 and TRBJ2-3; 7 nucleotides agree with TRBD2. This CDR3 contains 13 residues. Germline CDR1 and CDR2: GTSNPN and SVGIG (reference sequence). Trimming removed 0 bases from V and 7 bases from J; junction bases left unmatched: 4. This chain's CDR3 is CAWSVMGGNTQYF. DNA for the CDR3: TGTGCCTGGAGTGTGATGGGAGGGAATACGCAGTATTTT.

The V and J genes are TRBV7-2 and TRBJ2-1; D remains unclear. Per germline, CDR1 SGHTA and CDR2 FQGNSA. Trimming took 1 base from V and 3 from J, leaving 10 bases between them. The CDR3 extends over 15 amino acids. Here the CDR3 reads CASSLDRARYNEQFF. In nucleotides, the CDR3 is TGTGCCAGCAGCTTAGACCGAGCTCGCTACAATGAGCAGTTCTTC.

The chain joins TRBV29-1 to TRBJ2-5, with TRBD1 matching 11 bases. V was clipped by 3 bases and J by 3 bases; unmatched bases: 3. CDR3 length: 14 residues. The germline V gene encodes CDR1 SQVTM and CDR2 ANQGSEA. The DNA of the CDR3 is TGCAGCGTTGAGGACAGGGGGCGCAAAGAGACCCAGTACTTC. Its protein is CSVEDRGRKETQYF.

The chain links TRBV11-2 to TRBJ2-6, with a tentative D call TRBD1 (5 bases). This CDR3 has 15 residues. Trimming removed 5 bases at V and 0 bases at J, with 8 bases between. The V gene's germline CDR1 is SGHAT and CDR2 FQNNGV. The CDR3 loop is CASSPDSSGANVLTF. CDR3 coding DNA: TGTGCCAGCAGCCCCGACAGCTCTGGGGCCAACGTCCTGACTTTC.

The rearrangement uses TRBV7-9 and TRBJ2-1; D might be TRBD2 (5 bases). The V and J ends lost 2 bases and 9 bases respectively, with 11 bases between them. CDR3 length equals 13 residues. Germline CDR1 SEHNR, CDR2 FQNEAQ (reference sequence). CDR3 sequence (DNA): TGTGCCAGCAGCTTAACCCTCGGGGTTGAGCAGTTCTTC. It encodes CASSLTLGVEQFF.

The CDR3 protein is CASSQLTSEGYF. For the CDR3, the DNA is TGTGCCAGCAGTCAGTTGACTAGCGAGGGGTATTTT. This sequence joins TRBV6-5 and TRBJ2-3; 8 bases line up with TRBD2. The CDR3 has 12 residues. Unmatched junction bases numbered 9, after V lost 5 bases and J lost 14 bases. Germline V gene sequence: CDR1 MNHEY, CDR2 SVGAGI.

This clone was seen a single time. This chain uses TRBV27 with TRBJ2-7, with 10 bases identical to TRBD1. V was pared by 5 bases and J by 1 base, with 11 bases of the junction left unmatched. Germline V gene sequence: CDR1 MNHEY, CDR2 SMNVEV (reference sequence). The CDR3 has 17 residues. The CDR3, as DNA: TGTGCCAGCAGTCTCCAAAGGACAGGGGGTTTTTCCTACGAGCAGTACTTC. Translating it yields CASSLQRTGGFSYEQYF.

There are a few counts of this clone. V usage is TRBV30 and J usage is TRBJ1-1, with TRBD1 identical over 8 bases. The CDR3 is made up of 13 amino acids. The V gene end was trimmed by 0 bases and the J gene end by 7 bases; junction bases not matched to a gene: 4. Germline V CDR1 and CDR2: GTSNPN, SVGIG (reference sequence). The CDR3 loop reads CAWSVAGTGEAFF. The CDR3 DNA sequence: TGTGCCTGGAGTGTCGCTGGGACAGGTGAAGCTTTCTTT. Variable domain in full (rest from reference TRBV30 and TRBJ1-1): SQTIHQWPATLVQPVGSPLSLECTVEGTSNPNLYWYRQAAGRGLQLLFYSVGIGQISSEVPQNLSASRPQDRQFILSSKKLLLSDSGFYLCAWSVAGTGEAFFGQGTRLTVV.

The genes are TRBV7-3 and TRBJ2-7; 8 nucleotides line up with TRBD2. The J segment lost 6 bases and the V segment lost 6 bases, leaving 10 bases of the junction unmatched. Germline loops: CDR1 SGHTA, CDR2 FQGTGA. The CDR3 has 14 residues. CDR3 nucleotide sequence: TGTGCCAGCAGACCAAGCGGGAGACTGGGCGAGCAGTACTTC. It codes for CASRPSGRLGEQYF.

The rearrangement uses TRBV9 and TRBJ2-2; D is ambiguous. V lost 2 bases to trimming and J lost 5 bases, with 4 bases between them. This CDR3 spans 12 amino acids. Per the germline V gene, CDR1 is SGDLS and CDR2 is YYNGEE. CDR3 sequence reads: CASSVITGELFF. CDR3 nucleotides: TGTGCCAGCAGCGTTATAACCGGGGAGCTGTTTTTT.

CDR3 sequence reads: CASSEQGSNYGYTF. CDR3 DNA: TGTGCCAGCAGTGAACAGGGAAGCAACTATGGCTACACCTTC. This chain joins TRBV2 and TRBJ1-2; maybe TRBD1 (5 bases). Trimming left V 2 bases short and J 2 bases short, with 9 bases between. Looked up from germline, CDR1 is SNHLY and CDR2 is FYNNEI. This CDR3 region has 14 residues. Complete variable domain (other parts from reference TRBV2 and TRBJ1-2): EPEVTQTPSHQVTQMGQEVILRCVPISNHLYFYWYRQILGQKVEFLVSFYNNEISEKSEIFDDQFSVERPDGSNFTLKIRSTKLEDSAMYFCASSEQGSNYGYTFGSGTRLTVV.

The rearrangement links TRBV5-1 to TRBJ2-5; possible D gene TRBD1, 5 bases. The length of the CDR3 is 13 residues. With 4 bases removed from V and 1 base from J, the gap between germline ends came to 8 bases. Germline values: CDR1 SGHRS, CDR2 YFSETQ. CDR3 amino acids: CASSPGAQETQYF. Written as DNA, the CDR3 is TGCGCCAGCAGCCCTGGGGCCCAAGAGACCCAGTACTTC.

The genes are TRBV13 and TRBJ2-2, with D perhaps TRBD2 (7 bases). The CDR3 extends over 16 amino acids. In germline, CDR1 is PRHDT, CDR2 FYEKMQ (reference sequence). The V end lost 5 bases, the J end lost 6 bases, and 19 bases lay between the germline ends. CDR3 residues: CASSEGGRSLPGELFF. CDR3 DNA: TGTGCCAGCAGCGAGGGGGGGCGCAGTTTACCCGGGGAGCTGTTTTTT.

V usage is TRBV30 and J usage is TRBJ2-1; 11 positions match TRBD2. Germline V CDR1 and CDR2: GTSNPN, SVGIG (reference sequence). The CDR3 is made up of 15 amino acids. J was trimmed by 7 bases and V by 0 bases; bases with no gene match: 5. Written as DNA, the CDR3 is TGTGCCTGGAGTGTCTTCCTAGCGGGAGGTAATGAGCAGTTCTTC. Protein sequence: CAWSVFLAGGNEQFF.

The chain links TRBV27 to TRBJ2-3, with 8 bases aligning to TRBD1. The V and J ends lost 5 bases and 2 bases, in that order; junction bases with no gene match: 9. The CDR3 has 16 residues. Germline CDR1 is MNHEY and CDR2 is SMNVEV (reference sequence). For the CDR3, the DNA is TGTGCCAGCAGTCTCTTCCGGGGACAGGCCACAGATACGCAGTATTTT. Protein product: CASSLFRGQATDTQYF.

This chain joins TRBV5-4 and TRBJ2-1, with 8 bases lining up with TRBD2. This CDR3 contains 14 residues. J gave up 8 bases and V 0 bases, and 4 bases lay outside the gene matches. The germline V gene encodes CDR1 SGHNT and CDR2 YYREEE (reference sequence). The CDR3 nucleotides read TGTGCCAGCAGCTTGGGGGGGACTAGAGATGAGCAGTTCTTC. Translating gives CASSLGGTRDEQFF.